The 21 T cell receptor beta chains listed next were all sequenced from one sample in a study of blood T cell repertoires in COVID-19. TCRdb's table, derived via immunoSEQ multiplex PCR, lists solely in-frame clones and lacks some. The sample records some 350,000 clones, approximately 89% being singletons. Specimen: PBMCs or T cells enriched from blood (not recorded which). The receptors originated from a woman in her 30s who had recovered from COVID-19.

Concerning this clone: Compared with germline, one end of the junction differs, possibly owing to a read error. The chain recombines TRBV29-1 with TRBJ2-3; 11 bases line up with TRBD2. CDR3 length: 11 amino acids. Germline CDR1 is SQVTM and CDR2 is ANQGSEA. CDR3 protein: CSALLAGASMF. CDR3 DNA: TGCAGCGCTTTACTAGCGGGGGCCTCTATGTTT.

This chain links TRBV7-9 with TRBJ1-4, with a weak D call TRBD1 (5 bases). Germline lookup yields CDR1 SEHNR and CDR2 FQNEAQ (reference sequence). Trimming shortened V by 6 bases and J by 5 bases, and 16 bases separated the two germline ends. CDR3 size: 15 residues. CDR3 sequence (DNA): TGTGCCAGCAGGGCCGGCAGGGACTACAATGAAAAACTGTTTTTT. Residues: CASRAGRDYNEKLFF.

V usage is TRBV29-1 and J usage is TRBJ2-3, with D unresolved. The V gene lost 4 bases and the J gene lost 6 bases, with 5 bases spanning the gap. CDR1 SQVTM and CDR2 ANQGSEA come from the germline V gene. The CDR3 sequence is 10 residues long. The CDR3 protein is CSVGPDTQYF. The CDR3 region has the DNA TGCAGCGTTGGGCCCGATACGCAGTATTTT.

CDR3 bases: TGCGCCAGCAGTGAGTCGAAGGGGCTTCCCTTAGCCCTTAATGAAAAACTGTTTTTT. Amino acid sequence: CASSESKGLPLALNEKLFF. This chain links TRBV10-1 with TRBJ1-4; a possible D gene is TRBD1 (5 bases). V was trimmed by 0 bases and J by 4 bases, leaving 21 bases between them. Germline assignment: CDR1 WNHNN and CDR2 SYGVQD (reference sequence). This CDR3 comprises 19 residues.

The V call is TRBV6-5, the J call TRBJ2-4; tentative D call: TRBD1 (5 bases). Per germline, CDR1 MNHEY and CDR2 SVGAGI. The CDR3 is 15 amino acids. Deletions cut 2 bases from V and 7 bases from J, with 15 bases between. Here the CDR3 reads CASSYGSRVGNIQYF. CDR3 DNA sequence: TGTGCCAGCAGTTACGGATCCAGGGTGGGCAACATTCAGTACTTC.

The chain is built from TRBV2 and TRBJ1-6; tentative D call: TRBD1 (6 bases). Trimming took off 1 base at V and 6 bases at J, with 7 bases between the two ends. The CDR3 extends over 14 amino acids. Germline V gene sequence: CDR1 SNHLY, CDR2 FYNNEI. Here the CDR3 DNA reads TGTGCCAGCAGTGAAGGGACAGCTAATTCACCCCTCCACTTT. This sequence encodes CASSEGTANSPLHF.

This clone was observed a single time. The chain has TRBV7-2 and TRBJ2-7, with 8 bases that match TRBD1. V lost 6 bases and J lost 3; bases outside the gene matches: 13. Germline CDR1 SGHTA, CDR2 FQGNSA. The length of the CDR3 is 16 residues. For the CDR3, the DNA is TGTGCCAGCAGGCTAGGACCCGGGACAGGAGTCTACGAGCAGTACTTC. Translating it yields CASRLGPGTGVYEQYF.

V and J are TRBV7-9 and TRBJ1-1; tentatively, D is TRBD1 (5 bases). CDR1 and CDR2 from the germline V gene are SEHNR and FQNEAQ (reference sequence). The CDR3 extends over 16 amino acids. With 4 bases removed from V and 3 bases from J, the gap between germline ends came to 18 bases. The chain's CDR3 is CASSSLAGGRDTEAFF. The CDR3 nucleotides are TGTGCCAGCAGCTCCCTAGCGGGGGGACGGGACACTGAAGCTTTCTTT.

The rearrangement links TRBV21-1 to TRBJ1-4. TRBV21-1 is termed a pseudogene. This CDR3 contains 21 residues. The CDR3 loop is CASSKDPTGGGRRQTNEKLFF. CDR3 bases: TGTGCCAGCAGCAAAGACCCCACAGGCGGGGGTCGGAGACAAACTAATGAAAAACTGTTTTTT.

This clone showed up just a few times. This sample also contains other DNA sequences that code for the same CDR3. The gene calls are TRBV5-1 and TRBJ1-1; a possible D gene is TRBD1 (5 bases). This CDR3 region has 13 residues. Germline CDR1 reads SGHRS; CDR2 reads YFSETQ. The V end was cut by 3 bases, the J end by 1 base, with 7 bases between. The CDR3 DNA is TGCGCCAGCAGCTCGCAGGGGAACACTGAAGCTTTCTTT. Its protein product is CASSSQGNTEAFF.

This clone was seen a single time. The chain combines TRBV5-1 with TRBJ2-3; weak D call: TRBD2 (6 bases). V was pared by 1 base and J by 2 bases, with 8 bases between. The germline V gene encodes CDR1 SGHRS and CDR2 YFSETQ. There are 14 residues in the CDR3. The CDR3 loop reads CASSLTSNTDTQYF. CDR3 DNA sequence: TGCGCCAGCAGCTTGACTAGCAACACAGATACGCAGTATTTT.

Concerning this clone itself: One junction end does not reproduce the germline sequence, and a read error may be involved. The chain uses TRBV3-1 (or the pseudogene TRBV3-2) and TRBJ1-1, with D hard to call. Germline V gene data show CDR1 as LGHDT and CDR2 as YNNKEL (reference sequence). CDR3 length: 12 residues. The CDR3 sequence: CASSQDRVPRIF. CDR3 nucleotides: TGTGCCAGCAGCCAAGACCGGGTCCCCCGAATTTTT.

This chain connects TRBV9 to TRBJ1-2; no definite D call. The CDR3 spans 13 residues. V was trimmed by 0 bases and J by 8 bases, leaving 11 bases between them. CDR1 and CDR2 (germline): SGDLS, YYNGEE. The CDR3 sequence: CASSVDSGLGYTF. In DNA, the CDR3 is TGTGCCAGCAGCGTAGATTCCGGGTTGGGCTACACCTTC.

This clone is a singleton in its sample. CDR3 protein: CASSLDGSGNNEQFF. For the CDR3, the DNA is TGCGCCAGCAGCTTGGATGGTAGCGGGAACAATGAGCAGTTCTTC. This chain connects TRBV5-1 to TRBJ2-1; 8 nucleotides match TRBD2. V gave up 0 bases and J gave up 5 bases; unmatched junction bases: 4. This CDR3 region has 15 residues. Germline CDR1 reads SGHRS; CDR2 reads YFSETQ. The full variable domain, rest sourced from reference TRBV5-1 and TRBJ2-1, is KAGVTQTPRYLIKTRGQQVTLSCSPISGHRSVSWYQQTPGQGLQFLFEYFSETQRNKGNFPGRFSGRQFSNSRSEMNVSTLELGDSALYLCASSLDGSGNNEQFFGPGTRLTVL.

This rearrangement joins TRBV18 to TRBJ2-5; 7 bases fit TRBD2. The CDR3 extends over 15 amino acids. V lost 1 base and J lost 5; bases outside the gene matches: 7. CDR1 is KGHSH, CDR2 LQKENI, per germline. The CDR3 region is CASSPRSLAVETQYF. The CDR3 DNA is TGTGCCAGCTCACCACGAAGCCTAGCGGTCGAGACCCAGTACTTC.

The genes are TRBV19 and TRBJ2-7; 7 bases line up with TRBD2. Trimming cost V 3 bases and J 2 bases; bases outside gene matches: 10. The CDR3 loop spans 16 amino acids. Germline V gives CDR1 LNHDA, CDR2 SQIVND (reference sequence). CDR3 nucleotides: TGTGCCAGTAGTATTAGCGGGTTAGAACAAGCCTACGAGCAGTACTTC. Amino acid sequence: CASSISGLEQAYEQYF.

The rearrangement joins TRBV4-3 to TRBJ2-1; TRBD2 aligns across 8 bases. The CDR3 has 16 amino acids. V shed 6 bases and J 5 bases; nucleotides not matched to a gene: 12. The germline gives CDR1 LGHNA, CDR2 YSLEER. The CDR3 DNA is TGCGCCAGCAGTCCAAGATATAGCGGGGAGGACAATGAGCAGTTCTTC. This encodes CASSPRYSGEDNEQFF.

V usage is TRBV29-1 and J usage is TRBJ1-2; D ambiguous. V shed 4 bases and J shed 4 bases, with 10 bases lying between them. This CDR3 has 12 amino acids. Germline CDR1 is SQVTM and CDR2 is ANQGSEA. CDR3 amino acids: CSVAWALYGYTF. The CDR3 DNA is TGCAGCGTTGCTTGGGCTCTCTATGGCTACACCTTC.

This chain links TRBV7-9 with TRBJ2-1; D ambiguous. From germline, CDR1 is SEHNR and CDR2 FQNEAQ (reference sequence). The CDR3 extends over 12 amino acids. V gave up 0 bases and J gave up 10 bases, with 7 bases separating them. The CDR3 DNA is TGTGCCAGCAGCTTAGCCGTTTTGGAGCAGTTCTTC. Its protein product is CASSLAVLEQFF.

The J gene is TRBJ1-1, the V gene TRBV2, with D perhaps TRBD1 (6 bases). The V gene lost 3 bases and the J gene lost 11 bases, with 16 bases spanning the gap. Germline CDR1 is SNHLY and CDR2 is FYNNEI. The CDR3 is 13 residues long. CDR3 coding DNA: TGTGCCAGCAGTGAGAAAGGGGGGGGAGAGGCTTTCTTT. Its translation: CASSEKGGGEAFF.

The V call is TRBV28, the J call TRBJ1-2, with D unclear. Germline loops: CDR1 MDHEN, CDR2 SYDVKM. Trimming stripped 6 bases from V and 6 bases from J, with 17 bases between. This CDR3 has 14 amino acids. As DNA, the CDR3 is TGTGCCAGCAGCTCCGTGGGGAGGCTCCATGGCTACACCTTC. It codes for CASSSVGRLHGYTF.